The present T cell receptor (beta chain) was sequenced within a study of radiation and T cells in renal cell carcinoma. Study in general: Nephrectomy followed 15 Gy stereotactic body radiation by 4 weeks. Overall study findings and caveats: In blood, top tumor clones expanded by 2 weeks, shrinking by 4.

On this clone: Its antigen remains unknown.

J gave up 6 bases and V 4 bases, and 8 bases lay outside the gene matches. CDR1 is MNHNS and CDR2 is SASEGT in the germline V gene. CDR3 length: 15 amino acids. Repertoires were generated with immunoSEQ multiplex PCR, while TCRdb's copy carries only in-frame clones and drops some. The sample includes approximately 150,000 clones, around 90% of them seen just once. Stated time point: baseline pretreatment blood. Treatment denoted: 15 Gy SBRT to primary tumor, nephrectomy 4 weeks later. After SBRT, blood was collected at 2 and 4 weeks, plus baseline. This rearrangement joins TRBV6-1 to TRBJ1-3; 8 bases fit TRBD1. The TCR was taken from a woman in her 70s with renal cell carcinoma. The sample in question was blood, obtained from a patient whose treatment included radiotherapy and nephrectomy. The CDR3 sequence is CASSVLRDRPNTIYF. The DNA of the CDR3 is TGTGCCAGCAGTGTTCTCCGGGACAGGCCAAACACCATATATTTT.